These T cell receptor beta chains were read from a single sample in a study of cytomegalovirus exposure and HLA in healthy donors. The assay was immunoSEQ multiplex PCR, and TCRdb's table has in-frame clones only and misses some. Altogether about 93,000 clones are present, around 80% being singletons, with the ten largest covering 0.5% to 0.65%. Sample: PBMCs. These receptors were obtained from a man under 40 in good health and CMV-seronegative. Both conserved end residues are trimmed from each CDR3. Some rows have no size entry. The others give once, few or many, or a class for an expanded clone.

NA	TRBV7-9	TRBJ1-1	ASSSQGNTEAF
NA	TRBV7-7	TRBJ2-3	ASSLAREDTQY
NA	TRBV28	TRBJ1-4	ASSPKAHRVRDEKLF
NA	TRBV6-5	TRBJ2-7	ASSWGGVYEQY
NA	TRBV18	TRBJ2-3	ASSPPSVRGTDTQY
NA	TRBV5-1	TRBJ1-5	ASSVDRMNQPQH
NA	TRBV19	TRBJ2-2	ASSIPPGQGVTGELF
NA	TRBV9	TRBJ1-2	ASSVDQGRSYNYGYT
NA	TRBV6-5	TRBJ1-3	ASSSTLRDSDIY
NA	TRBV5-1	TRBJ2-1	ASSFDRRATF
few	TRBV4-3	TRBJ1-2	ASSQDPNTGAWGYT
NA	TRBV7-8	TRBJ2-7	ASSLVQGREQY
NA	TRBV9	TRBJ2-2	ASSVDLWGQANTGELF
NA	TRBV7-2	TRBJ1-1	ASSLVGGEGTAF
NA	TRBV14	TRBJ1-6	ASSQDSGFNSPLH
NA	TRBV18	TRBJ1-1	ASSLLIEAQAF
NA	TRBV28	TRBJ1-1	ASSGADKVSTEAF
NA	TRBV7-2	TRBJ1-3	ASSFGTGKGNTIY
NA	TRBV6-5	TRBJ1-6	AGADRVGSPLH
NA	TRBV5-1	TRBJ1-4	ASSLGLGNEKLF
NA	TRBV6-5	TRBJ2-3	ASSSLQAFTDTQY
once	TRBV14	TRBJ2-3	ASSQGADTQY
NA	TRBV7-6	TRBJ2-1	ASSLDRVGEQF
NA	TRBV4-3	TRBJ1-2	ASSQDNPGGYGYT
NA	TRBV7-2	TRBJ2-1	ASSLGWQGYNEQF
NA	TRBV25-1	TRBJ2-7	ASSEYRRDFEQY
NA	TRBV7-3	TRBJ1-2	ASSLTPLGQGSYGYT
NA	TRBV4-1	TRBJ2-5	ASSSPGTSGNRGETQY
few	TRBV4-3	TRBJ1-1	ASSRGTDVLHTEAF
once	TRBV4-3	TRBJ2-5	ASSHRTSWEAQY
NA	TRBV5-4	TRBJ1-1	AIRKQLNTEAF
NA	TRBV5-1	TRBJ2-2	ASSFGGTGELF
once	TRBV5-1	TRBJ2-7	ASSFSRGRSYEQY
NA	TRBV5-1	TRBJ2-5	ASSWGTGGGQETQY
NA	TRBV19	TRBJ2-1	ASSFTGTGGSYNEQF
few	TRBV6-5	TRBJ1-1	ASSYLTGTEAF
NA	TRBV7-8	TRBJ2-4	ASSPYTSEAKNIQY
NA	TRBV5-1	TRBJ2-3	ASSFIAGVTTDTQY
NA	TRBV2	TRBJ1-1	ASSDLGARSGTEAF
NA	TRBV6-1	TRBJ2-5	ASSGHREGQETQY
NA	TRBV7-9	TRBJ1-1	ASSPGMRSPNTEAF
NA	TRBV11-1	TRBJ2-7	ASSTFPGTSGLPGREQY
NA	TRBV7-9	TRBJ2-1	ASSRWTSGGPYNEQF
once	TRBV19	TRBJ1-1	ASSPRVGFLNTEAF
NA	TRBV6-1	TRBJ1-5	ASSEVYNQPQH
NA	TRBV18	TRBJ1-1	ASSPLQGEAEAF
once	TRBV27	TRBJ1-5	ATVRGGSNQPQH
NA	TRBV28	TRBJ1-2	ASLRDIDYGYT
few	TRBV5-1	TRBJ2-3	ASSLWGQQTDTQY
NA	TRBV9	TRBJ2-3	ASSPIPQY
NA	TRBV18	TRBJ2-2	ASSPTAGGVAGELF
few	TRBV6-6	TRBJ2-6	ASSLMANVLT
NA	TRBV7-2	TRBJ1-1	ASRPNQKGGEAF
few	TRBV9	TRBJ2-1	ASSVEVLSYNEQF